This T cell receptor beta chain was sequenced for a study of neoadjuvant anti-PD-1 for oral cavity cancer. J lost 1 base, V lost 2 bases, and 1 base had no gene match. This CDR3 spans 14 amino acids. Germline assignment: CDR1 KGHSH and CDR2 LQKENI. Clones were sequenced by immunoSEQ multiplex PCR, and TCRdb holds only the in-frame ones, with some missing. The table includes 6,500 to 8,500 clones, about 55% detected once. The TCR was taken from a person aged 35-80 years with oral cavity squamous cell carcinoma. V usage is TRBV18 and J usage is TRBJ2-5, with TRBD2 matching over 7 bases. The input for sequencing was tumor tissue, taken before nivolumab (anti-PD-1) treatment. In DNA form, the CDR3 reads TGTGCCAGCTCACCATCGGGAGGCCAAGAGACCCAGTACTTC. Amino acid sequence: CASSPSGGQETQYF.